The 28 T cell receptor beta chains below were found in one sample sequenced in a study of blood T cell repertoires in COVID-19. Method: immunoSEQ multiplex PCR; TCRdb's copy keeps in-frame clones and lacks some. This sample has some 200,000 clones, with approximately 90% found just once. Material: peripheral blood. All receptors come from a man aged 35 to 55 with active or convalescent COVID-19.

The chain uses TRBV5-1 and TRBJ2-6, with TRBD1 matching over 10 bases. CDR3 length: 17 residues. The junction had 4 bases not matched to a gene; V was cut back by 4 bases and J by 0 bases. Germline values: CDR1 SGHRS, CDR2 YFSETQ. The DNA for the CDR3 is TGCGCCAGCAGCCTGGGACAGGGGCTCTCTGGGGCCAACGTCCTGACTTTC. Translated: CASSLGQGLSGANVLTF.

This chain joins TRBV6-1 and TRBJ2-3; 8 bases fit TRBD1. Germline V gives CDR1 MNHNS, CDR2 SASEGT. The CDR3 consists of 17 residues. V dropped 2 bases and J dropped 1; count of bases not matched to a gene: 8. CDR3 protein: CASSESGWGQGTDTQYF. CDR3 bases: TGTGCCAGCAGTGAAAGCGGTTGGGGACAGGGCACAGATACGCAGTATTTT.

The rearrangement uses TRBV29-1 and TRBJ1-2; D may be TRBD1 (6 bases). Germline lookup yields CDR1 SQVTM and CDR2 ANQGSEA. The CDR3 is 13 amino acids. V lost 7 bases and J 7 bases, leaving 19 bases between the germline ends. The CDR3 DNA follows: TGCAGCGCCCAGGGAGGGGGGGGCTTTGGCTACACCTTC. Translation gives CSAQGGGGFGYTF. Full variable domain (rest looked up from reference TRBV29-1 and TRBJ1-2): SAVISQKPSRDICQRGTSLTIQCQVDSQVTMMFWYRQQPGQSLTLIATANQGSEATYESGFVIDKFPISRPNLTFSTLTVSNMSPEDSSIYLCSAQGGGGFGYTFGSGTRLTVV.

The chain combines TRBV5-5 with TRBJ2-2, with TRBD1 matching over 12 bases. The CDR3 contains 19 residues. Unmatched junction bases numbered 9, after V lost 3 bases and J lost 0 bases. Germline V gene lookup returns CDR1 SGHKS and CDR2 YYEKEE (reference sequence). The CDR3 DNA reads as TGTGCCAGCAGCTGGTCCCCGGGACAGGGGGCGGCGAACACCGGGGAGCTGTTTTTT. Encoded protein: CASSWSPGQGAANTGELFF.

The rearrangement links TRBV6-1 to TRBJ2-7; D is possibly TRBD1 (6 bases). Deletions cut 1 base from V and 4 bases from J, with 8 bases between. Germline lookup yields CDR1 MNHNS and CDR2 SASEGT. This CDR3 comprises 13 residues. The CDR3 loop is CASSEGTDYEQYF. The CDR3 DNA reads TGTGCCAGCAGTGAAGGGACAGATTACGAGCAGTACTTC.

This chain links TRBV29-1 with TRBJ2-5; 8 nucleotides align to TRBD2. Germline loops: CDR1 SQVTM, CDR2 ANQGSEA. The CDR3 covers 15 residues. The V segment lost 6 bases and the J segment 6 bases; nucleotides outside the gene matches: 15. The DNA for the CDR3 is TGCAGCGTCGGGGGGGTAGGGCTAGACGGGAAGACCCAGTACTTC. As protein: CSVGGVGLDGKTQYF.

The chain couples TRBV4-1 to TRBJ2-2, with 10 positions matching TRBD2. The CDR3 sequence is 19 residues long. With V trimmed by 0 bases and J by 1 base, 8 bases remained unmatched. Per the germline V gene, CDR1 is MGHRA and CDR2 is YSYEKL. CDR3 residues: CASSQDQGLAGENTGELFF. DNA of the CDR3: TGCGCCAGCAGCCAAGATCAAGGCCTAGCGGGGGAGAACACCGGGGAGCTGTTTTTT.

This clone was observed a few times. The rearrangement joins TRBV4-2 to TRBJ2-7; a weak D match, TRBD2 (5 bases). The germline gives CDR1 LGHNA, CDR2 YNFKEQ. The CDR3 has 13 amino acids. Trimming stripped 5 bases from V and 0 bases from J, with 8 bases between. The CDR3 nucleotides read TGTGCCAGCAGCACCACTAGCTCCTACGAGCAGTACTTC. It translates to CASSTTSSYEQYF.

The V gene is TRBV3-1 (or the pseudogene TRBV3-2), the J gene TRBJ2-7, with 11 bases aligning to TRBD1. Looked up from germline, CDR1 is LGHDT and CDR2 is YNNKEL (reference sequence). The J segment lost 0 bases and the V segment lost 2 bases, leaving 3 bases of the junction unmatched. The CDR3 length is 16 residues. DNA of the CDR3: TGTGCCAGCAGCCAACACGGGACAGGGGGCTCCTACGAGCAGTACTTC. Translating it yields CASSQHGTGGSYEQYF.

This chain links TRBV2 with TRBJ1-2, with D perhaps TRBD1 (5 bases). Germline-derived CDR1 and CDR2 are SNHLY and FYNNEI. Trimming removed 5 bases at V and 6 bases at J, with 10 bases between. The CDR3 consists of 12 residues. The CDR3 is CASSLAGNGYTF. The CDR3 nucleotides are TGTGCCAGCAGTCTGGCAGGGAATGGCTACACCTTC.

The chain links TRBV3-1 (or the pseudogene TRBV3-2) to TRBJ2-2; TRBD2 matches at 11 bases. Germline V CDR1 and CDR2: LGHDT, YNNKEL (reference sequence). The CDR3 runs 20 residues. V lost 0 bases, J lost 6 bases, and 15 bases stayed unmatched. The CDR3, as DNA: TGTGCCAGCAGCCAAGACGTGGGTAGCGGGGGGGCCGTGTCCCCCGGGGAGCTGTTTTTT. Translated: CASSQDVGSGGAVSPGELFF.

This sequence joins TRBV3-1 (or the pseudogene TRBV3-2) and TRBJ2-3; 8 nucleotides match TRBD2. CDR1 and CDR2 from the germline V gene are LGHDT and YNNKEL (reference sequence). The CDR3 sequence is 16 residues long. J was trimmed by 3 bases and V by 0 bases; bases with no gene match: 5. CDR3 nucleotides: TGTGCCAGCAGCCAAGACCTCTTAGCGGGAACAGATACGCAGTATTTT. Encoded protein: CASSQDLLAGTDTQYF.

The rearrangement links TRBV19 to TRBJ2-2; 11 bases agree with TRBD1. CDR1 and CDR2 (germline): LNHDA, SQIVND (reference sequence). The V gene end was trimmed by 5 bases and the J gene end by 5 bases; junction bases not matched to a gene: 4. The CDR3 covers 15 residues. This CDR3 reads CASSRDRGWTGELFF. DNA of the CDR3: TGTGCCAGTAGTCGGGACAGGGGGTGGACCGGGGAGCTGTTTTTT.

The gene calls are TRBV6-5 and TRBJ2-7, with D possibly TRBD1 on 7 matching bases. CDR1 and CDR2 from the germline V gene are MNHEY and SVGAGI. The V gene lost 2 bases and the J gene lost 7 bases, with 21 bases spanning the gap. The CDR3 length is 16 residues. CDR3 sequence (DNA): TGTGCCAGCAGTTACAGGAGGGGGCCTCCGAAAGGGGAGCAGTACTTC. Translation: CASSYRRGPPKGEQYF.

CDR3 nucleotide sequence: TGTGCCAGCACTCTCGGAGGGACAGCGAGCTCCTACGAGCAGTACTTC. It yields the protein CASTLGGTASSYEQYF. V is TRBV6-6 and J is TRBJ2-7; tentatively, D is TRBD1 (7 bases). CDR3 length equals 16 residues. Looked up from germline, CDR1 is MNHNY and CDR2 is SVGAGI (reference sequence). Trimming pared 7 bases from V and 0 bases from J, leaving 19 bases between.

This clone was detected only once. This chain uses TRBV6-1 with TRBJ2-3; 10 nucleotides match TRBD2. This CDR3 has 16 amino acids. The V and J ends lost 2 bases and 0 bases, in that order; junction bases with no gene match: 2. CDR1 is MNHNS and CDR2 is SASEGT in the germline V gene. The chain's CDR3 is CASSESSGGSTDTQYF. CDR3 bases: TGTGCCAGCAGTGAATCTAGCGGGGGCAGCACAGATACGCAGTATTTT.

The CDR3 DNA reads as TGTGCCAGCAGCGAAACTAGAATTGGCCGGACCCAGTACTTC. Amino acid sequence: CASSETRIGRTQYF. The chain employs TRBV7-2 and TRBJ2-5; a possible D gene is TRBD2 (5 bases). With 5 bases removed from V and 7 bases from J, the gap between germline ends came to 17 bases. Germline-derived CDR1 and CDR2 are SGHTA and FQGNSA. The CDR3 totals 14 residues.

In this sample, this clone turned up once. The chain joins TRBV6-2 or TRBV6-3 to TRBJ1-5; TRBD1 matches at 10 bases. V shed 5 bases, J shed 2 bases, and the junction held 6 bases outside the gene matches. Germline values: CDR1 MNHEY, CDR2 SVGEGT. This CDR3 is 16 amino acids long. CDR3 protein: CASSRGTGAGNQPQHF. The CDR3 DNA sequence: TGTGCCAGCAGTAGGGGGACAGGGGCTGGCAATCAGCCCCAGCATTTT.

This chain connects TRBV7-2 to TRBJ2-4; D might be TRBD1 (6 bases). The CDR3 runs 15 residues. Trimming left V 3 bases short and J 3 bases short, with 12 bases between. CDR1 and CDR2 from the germline V gene are SGHTA and FQGNSA. The CDR3 DNA is TGTGCCAGCAGCTTTAGACCAGGGGTCAAAAACATTCAGTACTTC. This sequence encodes CASSFRPGVKNIQYF.

This clone was detected only once. The gene calls are TRBV19 and TRBJ1-2; D remains ambiguous. The CDR3 is made up of 12 amino acids. V was trimmed by 0 bases and J by 13 bases, leaving 12 bases between them. Looked up from germline, CDR1 is LNHDA and CDR2 is SQIVND (reference sequence). The CDR3 nucleotides are TGTGCCAGTAGTATAGAAGGCCTTTCTAGCACCTTC. Its translation is CASSIEGLSSTF.

This chain joins TRBV30 and TRBJ1-1, with D perhaps matching TRBD1 (6 bases). Germline CDR1 is GTSNPN and CDR2 is SVGIG (reference sequence). The CDR3 spans 15 residues. The V gene lost 4 bases and the J gene lost 4 bases, with 19 bases spanning the gap. This chain's CDR3 is CAWTSGGGSSTEAFF. The CDR3 DNA reads TGTGCCTGGACTAGCGGGGGGGGCAGTAGCACTGAAGCTTTCTTT.

The rearrangement links TRBV2 to TRBJ2-2; 10 bases map to TRBD1. CDR3 length: 16 amino acids. The germline V gene encodes CDR1 SNHLY and CDR2 FYNNEI. The J segment lost 5 bases and the V segment lost 0 bases, leaving 3 bases of the junction unmatched. CDR3 coding DNA: TGTGCCAGCAGTGAAGCGCCGGGACAGGGGACCGGGGAGCTGTTTTTT. Its protein product is CASSEAPGQGTGELFF.

This chain joins TRBV30 and TRBJ2-7; maybe TRBD1 (7 bases). CDR3 size: 14 residues. Trimming shortened V by 7 bases and J by 0 bases, and 16 bases separated the two germline ends. Germline V CDR1 and CDR2: GTSNPN, SVGIG (reference sequence). CDR3 DNA sequence: TGTGCCTCCAAGCAGGAGGGGGCCTCCTACGAGCAGTACTTC. It translates to CASKQEGASYEQYF.

This clone was counted once. V gene TRBV24-1 combines with J gene TRBJ2-7, with 9 bases matching TRBD1. This CDR3 is built from 17 residues. V shed 4 bases, J shed 5 bases, and the junction held 14 bases outside the gene matches. CDR1 is KGHDR and CDR2 is SFDVKD in the germline V gene. The CDR3 protein is CATSDDPGTGNVDEQYF. CDR3 in DNA: TGTGCCACCAGTGACGACCCTGGGACAGGGAATGTCGACGAGCAGTACTTC.

The chain carries TRBV5-6 and TRBJ1-4; a weak D match, TRBD1 (5 bases). V lost 1 base, J lost 0 bases, and 13 bases lay in between. This CDR3 region has 17 residues. Germline-derived CDR1 and CDR2 are SGHDT and YYEEEE. The CDR3 is CASSLRSRDATNEKLFF. In DNA form, the CDR3 reads TGTGCCAGCAGCTTGCGCTCCAGGGATGCAACTAATGAAAAACTGTTTTTT.

The J gene is TRBJ2-1, the V gene TRBV7-2; TRBD2 matches 10 bases. The CDR3 is 17 amino acids. V trimming: 5 bases; J trimming: 10 bases; junction bases outside the gene matches: 17. In germline, CDR1 is SGHTA, CDR2 FQGNSA. In nucleotides, the CDR3 is TGTGCCAGCAGCCCAAGGGTTTGGGCTAGCGGGGGCGGGGAGCAGTTCTTC. It codes for CASSPRVWASGGGEQFF.

The J gene is TRBJ1-5, the V gene TRBV10-3; tentative D call: TRBD1 (6 bases). Trimming left V 7 bases short and J 2 bases short, with 9 bases between. The CDR3 totals 13 residues. Germline-derived CDR1 and CDR2 are ENHRY and SYGVKD. CDR3 DNA sequence: TGTGCCATCACAGAGGGGGGCAATCAGCCCCAGCATTTT. Protein: CAITEGGNQPQHF.

The chain has TRBV5-8 and TRBJ2-4; 10 nucleotides agree with TRBD1. V trimming: 4 bases; J trimming: 1 base; junction bases outside the gene matches: 11. The germline V gene has CDR1 SGHTS and CDR2 YDEGEE. The CDR3 sequence is 18 residues long. The CDR3 loop is CASSVGTGETGAKNIQYF. CDR3 DNA: TGTGCCAGCAGCGTCGGGACAGGGGAAACGGGGGCCAAAAACATTCAGTACTTC.